These 28 T cell receptor beta chains share one sample of origin, sequenced in a study of blood T cell repertoires in COVID-19 (dated by TCRdb to the early 2020s). Preparation of the library involved the immunoSEQ multiplex PCR assay. Not all clones reach the TCRdb copy of this immuneACCESS table, which keeps in-frame sequences only. Checked studies attribute under half of the gap to unresolved V genes and leave the rest unexplained. The sample yields under 350,000 clones; around 88% were counted once. About 5% of the sample belongs to the ten largest clones. Specimen: peripheral blood. These receptors originate from a man aged 35 to 55 with acute or convalescent COVID-19.

This sequence joins TRBV4-2 and TRBJ1-4; 7 bases map to TRBD1. CDR3 length: 14 amino acids. With V trimmed by 0 bases and J by 8 bases, 3 bases remained unmatched. Germline loops: CDR1 LGHNA, CDR2 YNFKEQ. CDR3 nucleotide sequence: TGTGCCAGCAGCCAAGACACAGGGGACGAAAAACTGTTTTTT. Amino acid sequence: CASSQDTGDEKLFF.

The CDR3 bases are TGTGCCAGCACGGCTCGCGAGGGAAATTCACCCCTCCACTTT. Translation: CASTAREGNSPLHF. The rearrangement uses TRBV25-1 and TRBJ1-6; D gene unclear. The germline V gene encodes CDR1 MGHDK and CDR2 SYGVNS. Trimming removed 7 bases from V and 7 bases from J, with 14 bases in between. This CDR3 spans 14 amino acids.

The CDR3, as DNA: TGTGCCAGCAGTATTAACAGGGGCGCCTACAATGAGCAGTTCTTC. The encoded protein is CASSINRGAYNEQFF. The chain is built from TRBV13 and TRBJ2-1; 7 bases map to TRBD1. The J segment lost 2 bases and the V segment lost 6 bases, leaving 7 bases of the junction unmatched. CDR1 PRHDT and CDR2 FYEKMQ come from the germline V gene (reference sequence). This CDR3 region has 15 residues.

The chain is built from TRBV6-1 and TRBJ2-1; D is undetermined. There are 14 residues in the CDR3. Trimming cost V 1 base and J 10 bases, with 14 bases left between them. Germline V gene lookup returns CDR1 MNHNS and CDR2 SASEGT. The DNA of the CDR3 is TGTGCCAGCAGTGAAGGTTTCCAGGCCTCCGAGCAGTTCTTC. Translated: CASSEGFQASEQFF.

This clone was detected a few times. The chain combines TRBV5-4 with TRBJ1-2; D unclear. The CDR3 runs 12 residues. The germline gives CDR1 SGHNT, CDR2 YYREEE (reference sequence). The V and J ends lost 4 bases and 7 bases respectively, with 11 bases between them. The CDR3 nucleotides read TGTGCCAGCAGCGGCGATGGAGCTGGCTACACCTTC. Its translation: CASSGDGAGYTF.

V usage is TRBV5-1 and J usage is TRBJ1-4, with D uncertain. Trimming cost V 1 base and J 2 bases, with 6 bases left between them. This CDR3 is built from 14 residues. CDR1 is SGHRS, CDR2 YFSETQ, per germline. The CDR3 sequence is CASSLNPTNEKLFF. In DNA form, the CDR3 reads TGCGCCAGCAGCTTGAATCCTACTAATGAAAAACTGTTTTTT. The variable domain in full, completed from reference TRBV5-1 and TRBJ1-4, reads KAGVTQTPRYLIKTRGQQVTLSCSPISGHRSVSWYQQTPGQGLQFLFEYFSETQRNKGNFPGRFSGRQFSNSRSEMNVSTLELGDSALYLCASSLNPTNEKLFFGSGTQLSVL.

The chain has TRBV6-5 and TRBJ1-1, with TRBD1 as a possible D gene (6 bases). With 7 bases removed from V and 4 bases from J, the gap between germline ends came to 13 bases. This CDR3 spans 13 amino acids. Germline V gives CDR1 MNHEY, CDR2 SVGAGI. Written as DNA, the CDR3 is TGTGCCAGCAACGGAGGGGGGGGCACTGAAGCTTTCTTT. Amino acid sequence: CASNGGGGTEAFF.

This chain joins TRBV14 and TRBJ1-1; a possible D gene is TRBD1 (5 bases). The germline CDR1 and CDR2 sequences are SGHDN and FVKESK. V lost 6 bases and J lost 5, with 10 bases in between. This CDR3 has 12 amino acids. As DNA, the CDR3 is TGTGCCAGCAGATTGGGGGGGACTGAAGCTTTCTTT. Translation: CASRLGGTEAFF.

V and J are TRBV12-5 and TRBJ2-7; TRBD1 matches 8 bases. CDR1 is LGHNT, CDR2 FRNRAP, per germline. The ends lost 3 bases at V and 2 bases at J; junction bases unmatched: 9. There are 16 residues in the CDR3. CDR3 in amino acids: CASGFTVPGQAYEQYF. For the CDR3, the DNA is TGTGCTAGTGGTTTCACGGTTCCGGGACAGGCCTACGAGCAGTACTTC.

The chain uses TRBV27 and TRBJ1-5; 9 nucleotides agree with TRBD1. The CDR3 spans 14 residues. Germline V gives CDR1 MNHEY, CDR2 SMNVEV (reference sequence). V trimming: 6 bases; J trimming: 6 bases; junction bases outside the gene matches: 6. CDR3: CASSLGQGRQPQHF. The CDR3 DNA reads as TGTGCCAGCAGCCTTGGACAGGGGCGTCAGCCCCAGCATTTT.

The chain combines TRBV29-1 with TRBJ1-1; a possible D gene is TRBD1 (6 bases). In germline, CDR1 is SQVTM, CDR2 ANQGSEA. Trimming left V 5 bases short and J 0 bases short, with 16 bases between. The CDR3 contains 15 residues. CDR3 nucleotide sequence: TGCAGCGTTCACAGGGCAGGGCGAATGAACACTGAAGCTTTCTTT. The encoded protein is CSVHRAGRMNTEAFF.

The rearrangement links TRBV3-1 (or the pseudogene TRBV3-2) to TRBJ1-2, with a tentative D call TRBD1 (5 bases). The CDR3 extends over 14 amino acids. CDR1 is LGHDT and CDR2 is YNNKEL in the germline V gene (reference sequence). Trimming left V 3 bases short and J 8 bases short, with 16 bases between. The DNA for the CDR3 is TGTGCCAGCAGCCAGGAGGGGAGGGTTAGGGGCTACACCTTC. Amino acid sequence: CASSQEGRVRGYTF.

The V and J genes are TRBV6-5 and TRBJ1-5; 9 bases line up with TRBD1. J lost 7 bases, V lost 8 bases, and 6 bases had no gene match. The CDR3 consists of 13 residues. Germline V gene sequence: CDR1 MNHEY, CDR2 SVGAGI. The CDR3 bases are TGTGCCAGCGAGGGGACAGGGAGGCAGCCCCAGCATTTT. Its translation is CASEGTGRQPQHF.

J is TRBJ1-1 and V is TRBV6-5; tentatively, D is TRBD1 (5 bases). The CDR3 sequence is 13 residues long. The V and J ends lost 6 bases and 4 bases respectively, with 12 bases between them. Per the germline V gene, CDR1 is MNHEY and CDR2 is SVGAGI. CDR3 region: CASSRSGGTEAFF. In nucleotides, the CDR3 is TGTGCCAGCAGCCGGTCGGGGGGCACTGAAGCTTTCTTT.

The genes are TRBV5-1 and TRBJ2-3; 14 bases match TRBD2. With 2 bases clipped from V and 2 bases from J, the junction kept 4 bases outside the gene matches. The CDR3 is made up of 17 amino acids. The germline CDR1 and CDR2 sequences are SGHRS and YFSETQ. In DNA form, the CDR3 reads TGCGCCAGCAGCTTCGGGACTAGCGGGGGCTACACAGATACGCAGTATTTT. It encodes CASSFGTSGGYTDTQYF.

This clone was found a few times. The genes are TRBV19 and TRBJ1-2; maybe TRBD1 (5 bases). Germline CDR1 LNHDA, CDR2 SQIVND (reference sequence). This CDR3 contains 13 residues. CDR3 residues: CASQDTPYYGYTF. The CDR3 DNA sequence: TGTGCGAGCCAGGACACTCCCTATTATGGCTACACCTTC.

V usage is TRBV19 and J usage is TRBJ1-2; D is undetermined. Germline CDR1 LNHDA, CDR2 SQIVND (reference sequence). The CDR3 contains 14 residues. V lost 5 bases, J lost 3 bases, and 13 bases lay in between. CDR3 nucleotides: TGTGCCAGTAGTCCCCCGGGAGGCGACTATGGCTACACCTTC. Amino acids: CASSPPGGDYGYTF.

The gene calls are TRBV7-2 and TRBJ1-6; D is unresolved. The CDR3 contains 15 residues. The germline V gene encodes CDR1 SGHTA and CDR2 FQGNSA. V dropped 2 bases and J dropped 7 bases, with 12 bases sitting between them. The CDR3 here is CASSLSPGGNSPLHF. CDR3 nucleotide sequence: TGTGCCAGCAGCTTAAGTCCGGGTGGAAATTCACCCCTCCACTTT. Variable domain in full (rest from reference TRBV7-2 and TRBJ1-6): GAGVSQSPSNKVTEKGKDVELRCDPISGHTALYWYRQSLGQGLEFLIYFQGNSAPDKSGLPSDRFSAERTGGSVSTLTIQRTQQEDSAVYLCASSLSPGGNSPLHFGNGTRLTVT.

The rearrangement uses TRBV6-5 and TRBJ1-1; 7 bases agree with TRBD1. The CDR3 totals 15 residues. V trimming: 4 bases; J trimming: 1 base; junction bases outside the gene matches: 6. Germline lookup yields CDR1 MNHEY and CDR2 SVGAGI. CDR3 protein: CASSLLQGENTEAFF. The CDR3 DNA reads TGTGCCAGCAGTTTACTCCAGGGGGAGAACACTGAAGCTTTCTTT.

The chain joins TRBV3-1 (or the pseudogene TRBV3-2) to TRBJ1-5; D unclear. The CDR3 has 13 residues. V lost 0 bases and J lost 7, with 7 bases in between. CDR1 and CDR2 from the germline V gene are LGHDT and YNNKEL (reference sequence). The CDR3 loop is CASSQDLGQPQHF. Written as DNA, the CDR3 is TGTGCCAGCAGCCAAGATCTCGGGCAGCCCCAGCATTTT.

The chain carries TRBV7-9 and TRBJ2-4; TRBD2 matches 8 bases. Germline V lookup: CDR1 SEHNR, CDR2 FQNEAQ (reference sequence). V was pared by 2 bases and J by 7 bases, with 4 bases of the junction left unmatched. This CDR3 region has 14 residues. CDR3 amino acids: CASSLRGGQNIQYF. The CDR3 bases are TGTGCCAGCAGCTTACGGGGGGGCCAGAACATTCAGTACTTC.

The chain links TRBV9 to TRBJ1-2, with TRBD1 matching 7 bases. The CDR3 has 16 residues. CDR1 is SGDLS and CDR2 is YYNGEE in the germline V gene. V gave up 0 bases and J gave up 4 bases; unmatched junction bases: 9. This chain's CDR3 is CASSVAGGGEGYGYTF. In nucleotides, the CDR3 is TGTGCCAGCAGCGTAGCTGGAGGGGGCGAAGGCTATGGCTACACCTTC.

The rearrangement joins TRBV11-2 to TRBJ1-2; no clear D gene. The germline CDR1 and CDR2 sequences are SGHAT and FQNNGV. The CDR3 sequence is 15 residues long. V was clipped by 0 bases and J by 4 bases, with 12 bases between them. This CDR3 reads CASSLDMASPYGYTF. DNA for the CDR3: TGTGCCAGCAGCTTAGATATGGCAAGTCCCTATGGCTACACCTTC.

The chain links TRBV24-1 to TRBJ1-5, with 7 bases that match TRBD1. Germline loops: CDR1 KGHDR, CDR2 SFDVKD. V lost 4 bases to trimming and J lost 5 bases; unmatched junction nucleotides: 7. The CDR3 totals 15 residues. The CDR3 DNA reads as TGTGCCACCAGTGACCCGGGACAGCCCTATCAGCCCCAGCATTTT. Residues: CATSDPGQPYQPQHF.

V is TRBV11-2 and J is TRBJ1-2; 7 nucleotides agree with TRBD1. J lost 7 bases, V lost 1 base, and 6 bases had no gene match. The CDR3 totals 14 residues. Germline V gives CDR1 SGHAT, CDR2 FQNNGV. The CDR3 DNA sequence: TGTGCCAGCAGCTTAGCCGGACAGGCGGGTGGCTACACCTTC. Translating it yields CASSLAGQAGGYTF. Full variable domain (missing parts from reference TRBV11-2 and TRBJ1-2): EAGVAQSPRYKIIEKRQSVAFWCNPISGHATLYWYQQILGQGPKLLIQFQNNGVVDDSQLPKDRFSAERLKGVDSTLKIQPAKLEDSAVYLCASSLAGQAGGYTFGSGTRLTVV.

The chain combines TRBV3-1 (or the pseudogene TRBV3-2) with TRBJ1-4; no firm D call. CDR3 size: 14 residues. The germline V and J ends were trimmed by 0 bases and 10 bases, with 12 bases remaining between them. Germline loops: CDR1 LGHDT, CDR2 YNNKEL (reference sequence). The CDR3 DNA sequence: TGTGCCAGCAGCCAAGATCTAGTAGTTGGAAAACTGTTTTTT. Translating gives CASSQDLVVGKLFF.

The chain couples TRBV3-1 (or the pseudogene TRBV3-2) to TRBJ1-2; TRBD1 matches at 12 bases. Trimming took 4 bases from V and 4 from J; bases not matched to a gene: 1. Germline V gene lookup returns CDR1 LGHDT and CDR2 YNNKEL (reference sequence). The CDR3 consists of 14 residues. The DNA of the CDR3 is TGTGCCAGCAGCCGGGACAGGGGGCTCTATGGCTACACCTTC. It translates to CASSRDRGLYGYTF.

The V gene is TRBV5-6, the J gene TRBJ2-3, with TRBD2 identical over 9 bases. The junction had 9 bases not matched to a gene; V was cut back by 2 bases and J by 5 bases. Germline V lookup: CDR1 SGHDT, CDR2 YYEEEE. The CDR3 is 16 amino acids. The CDR3 here is CASSFFAGGLGDTQYF. The CDR3 DNA reads TGTGCCAGCAGCTTTTTCGCGGGGGGGCTGGGAGATACGCAGTATTTT.